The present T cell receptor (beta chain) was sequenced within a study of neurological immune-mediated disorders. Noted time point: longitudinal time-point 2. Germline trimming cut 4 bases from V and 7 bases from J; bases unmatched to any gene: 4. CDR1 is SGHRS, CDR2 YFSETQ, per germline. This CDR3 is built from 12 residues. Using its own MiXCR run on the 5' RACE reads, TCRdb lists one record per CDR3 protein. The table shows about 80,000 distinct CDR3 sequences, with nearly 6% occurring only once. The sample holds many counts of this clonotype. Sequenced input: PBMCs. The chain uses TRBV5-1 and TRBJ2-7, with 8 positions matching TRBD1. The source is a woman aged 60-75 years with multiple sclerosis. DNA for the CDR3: TGCGCCAGCAGCGAACAGGGGGGTGAGCAGTACTTC. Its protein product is CASSEQGGEQYF.